The 6 T cell receptor beta chains below come from one sample, sequenced in a study of CD8+ T cells in alopecia areata. The authors extracted RNA and reverse transcribed it into cDNA as the sequencing template. The method was immunoSEQ multiplex PCR; TCRdb's version includes in-frame clones alone and lacks a portion of them. The sample comprises about 180,000 clones, about 70% of which are singletons, and roughly 10% rests with the top ten. The starting material was CD8+ T cells sorted from blood, obtained at week 0. The receptors come from a human donor with alopecia areata.

The chain is built from TRBV5-1 and TRBJ1-2, with D uncertain. Germline CDR1 reads SGHRS; CDR2 reads YFSETQ. This CDR3 spans 16 amino acids. Trimming took off 0 bases at V and 4 bases at J, with 16 bases between the two ends. CDR3 amino acids: CASSLAGKGFTYGYTF. DNA for the CDR3: TGCGCCAGCAGCTTGGCCGGGAAGGGCTTTACCTATGGCTACACCTTC.

The table lists this clone with a few counts. This sequence joins TRBV4-2 and TRBJ2-3; D remains unclear. V dropped 1 base and J dropped 3 bases, with 8 bases sitting between them. Looked up from germline, CDR1 is LGHNA and CDR2 is YNFKEQ. There are 14 residues in the CDR3. The CDR3 spells CASSQVTVTDTQYF. CDR3 in DNA: TGTGCCAGCAGCCAAGTGACTGTTACAGATACGCAGTATTTT.

The chain carries TRBV6-5 and TRBJ1-1; D may be TRBD1 (5 bases). The CDR3 is 15 residues long. The V and J ends lost 4 bases and 1 base respectively, with 13 bases between them. CDR1 MNHEY and CDR2 SVGAGI come from the germline V gene. The CDR3 nucleotides are TGTGCCAGCAGTTTGGAGGGGCGGGGGAACACTGAAGCTTTCTTT. Amino acid sequence: CASSLEGRGNTEAFF.

The chain has TRBV30 and TRBJ2-1; TRBD1 agrees at 9 bases. The CDR3 loop spans 15 amino acids. Unmatched junction bases numbered 8, after V lost 4 bases and J lost 4 bases. Germline CDR1 GTSNPN, CDR2 SVGIG (reference sequence). The CDR3 sequence: CAWNRDRAIYNEQFF. CDR3 nucleotide sequence: TGTGCCTGGAACAGGGACAGGGCAATTTACAATGAGCAGTTCTTC. Complete variable domain (other parts from reference TRBV30 and TRBJ2-1): SQTIHQWPATLVQPVGSPLSLECTVEGTSNPNLYWYRQAAGRGLQLLFYSVGIGQISSEVPQNLSASRPQDRQFILSSKKLLLSDSGFYLCAWNRDRAIYNEQFFGPGTRLTVL.

The genes are TRBV5-1 and TRBJ2-1; no firm D call. The germline V gene encodes CDR1 SGHRS and CDR2 YFSETQ. V lost 1 base, J lost 8 bases, and 16 bases lay in between. The CDR3 covers 15 residues. CDR3 DNA sequence: TGCGCCAGCAGCTTGTGGGCCAACCAACACGATGAGCAGTTCTTC. Protein sequence: CASSLWANQHDEQFF.

The J gene is TRBJ1-2, the V gene TRBV4-1, with 7 bases fitting TRBD1. Trimming removed 3 bases from V and 8 bases from J; junction bases left unmatched: 12. Per the germline V gene, CDR1 is MGHRA and CDR2 is YSYEKL. The CDR3 totals 15 residues. The CDR3 reads CASSHPRQGTGGYTF. The CDR3, as DNA: TGCGCCAGCAGCCACCCCAGACAGGGAACGGGGGGCTACACCTTC.